The 5 T cell receptor beta chains below come from one sample, sequenced in a study of blood T cell repertoires in COVID-19 (dated by TCRdb to 2018 to 2021). Library generation was performed with the immunoSEQ multiplex PCR assay. This is the immuneACCESS table as TCRdb keeps it, with only in-frame sequences that have V and J called. A part of the clones is gone; compared with another copy, unresolved V genes explain less than half, and the rest is unexplained. This sample comprises 240,000 or so clones, approximately 86% of them detected only once. 0.8% of the sample is held by the ten biggest clonotypes. What was sequenced was peripheral blood. Source of these receptors: a woman aged 30 to 39 with acute or convalescent COVID-19.

The chain uses TRBV7-8 and TRBJ2-3; 8 bases map to TRBD2. Germline V gene data show CDR1 as SGHVS and CDR2 as FQNEAQ. CDR3 length equals 15 residues. After removal of 4 bases from V and 5 bases from J, the junction contained 8 bases not matched to a gene. The chain's CDR3 is CASSSTSRGGDTQYF. The DNA for the CDR3 is TGTGCCAGCAGCTCCACTAGTCGGGGGGGAGATACGCAGTATTTT.

In nucleotides, the CDR3 is TGTGCCAGCAGCCCTTCCATGGGGCTTGGGTATGGCTACACCTTC. Protein product: CASSPSMGLGYGYTF. The chain has TRBV7-2 and TRBJ1-2, with D perhaps matching TRBD1 (5 bases). This CDR3 has 15 amino acids. Germline CDR1 SGHTA, CDR2 FQGNSA. V lost 5 bases to trimming and J lost 5 bases, with 18 bases between them.

The chain links TRBV19 to TRBJ1-1, with TRBD1 matching over 9 bases. Germline V CDR1 and CDR2: LNHDA, SQIVND (reference sequence). This CDR3 contains 13 residues. V shed 4 bases, J shed 8 bases, and the junction held 5 bases outside the gene matches. CDR3 sequence (DNA): TGTGCCAGTAGTAGGGGACAGGGAGGAGAAGCTTTCTTT. Its translation: CASSRGQGGEAFF.

This clone has just a few counts. V usage is TRBV27 and J usage is TRBJ1-1; possibly TRBD1 for D (6 bases). Trimming cost V 3 bases and J 4 bases, with 12 bases left between them. This CDR3 has 14 amino acids. Germline V gene data show CDR1 as MNHEY and CDR2 as SMNVEV (reference sequence). The CDR3 DNA sequence: TGTGCCAGCAGTTTTTCGGGGGGCGGCACTGAAGCTTTCTTT. This codes for CASSFSGGGTEAFF.

Notes on this clone: The identical CDR3 is also encoded by other nucleotide sequences in the sample. The chain combines TRBV4-2 with TRBJ1-3; 7 positions match TRBD1. V shed 1 base and J 2 bases; nucleotides not matched to a gene: 2. The CDR3 loop spans 15 amino acids. Germline V gene lookup returns CDR1 LGHNA and CDR2 YNFKEQ. The CDR3: CASSQVTGAGNTIYF. Written as DNA, the CDR3 is TGTGCCAGCAGCCAAGTAACAGGGGCTGGAAACACCATATATTTT.